This entry describes one T cell receptor beta chain. Its antigen remains unknown. Trimming shortened V by 2 bases and J by 2 bases, and 6 bases separated the two germline ends. CDR1 and CDR2 (germline): MNHEY, SMNVEV (reference sequence). The CDR3 extends over 13 amino acids. This entry is derived from a study of T cell responses to AZD1222 COVID-19 vaccine. The analysis combined second doses at about 4 or about 12 weeks. Whole-study findings and limits: Vaccination with two AZD1222 doses was followed by a rise in Spike-specific TCR breadth and depth. Possibly, clonal diversity was underestimated; donors were largely white British and included more females. Baseline seropositives among AZD1222 recipients totaled only five to seven.

The method was immunoSEQ multiplex PCR; TCRdb's version includes in-frame clones alone and lacks a portion of them. The table includes 120,000 or so clones, 86% detected once. The receptor comes from an adult who received the AZD1222 COVID-19 vaccine. The sequencing here drew on peripheral blood, taken 28 days after the second AZD1222 dose. The V and J genes are TRBV27 and TRBJ1-1, with no clear D. The CDR3 nucleotides are TGTGCCAGCAGTTTACAGGCAAACACTGAAGCTTTCTTT. Translation: CASSLQANTEAFF.